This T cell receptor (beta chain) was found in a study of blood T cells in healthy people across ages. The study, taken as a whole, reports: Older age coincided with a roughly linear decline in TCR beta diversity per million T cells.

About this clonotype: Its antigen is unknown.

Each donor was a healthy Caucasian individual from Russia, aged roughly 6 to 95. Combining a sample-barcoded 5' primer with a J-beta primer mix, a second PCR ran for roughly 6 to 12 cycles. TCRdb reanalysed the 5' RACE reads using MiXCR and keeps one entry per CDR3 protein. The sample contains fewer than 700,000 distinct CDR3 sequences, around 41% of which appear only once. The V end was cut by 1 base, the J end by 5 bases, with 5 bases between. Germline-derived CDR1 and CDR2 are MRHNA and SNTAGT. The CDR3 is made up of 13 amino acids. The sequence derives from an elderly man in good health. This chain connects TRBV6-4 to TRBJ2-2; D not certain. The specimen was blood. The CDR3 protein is CASSDLGTGELFF. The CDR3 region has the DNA TGTGCCAGCAGTGACTTGGGTACCGGGGAGCTGTTTTTT.